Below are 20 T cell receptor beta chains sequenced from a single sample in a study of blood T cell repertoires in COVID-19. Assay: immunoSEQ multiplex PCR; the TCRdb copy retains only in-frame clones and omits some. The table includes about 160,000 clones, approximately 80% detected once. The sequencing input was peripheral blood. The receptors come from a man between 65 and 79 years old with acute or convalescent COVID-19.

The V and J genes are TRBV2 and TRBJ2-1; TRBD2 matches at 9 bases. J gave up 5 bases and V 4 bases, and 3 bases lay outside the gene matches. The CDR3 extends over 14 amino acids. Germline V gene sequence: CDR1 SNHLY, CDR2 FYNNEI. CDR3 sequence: CASSARGGNNEQFF. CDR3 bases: TGTGCCAGCAGTGCGCGGGGGGGAAACAATGAGCAGTTCTTC.

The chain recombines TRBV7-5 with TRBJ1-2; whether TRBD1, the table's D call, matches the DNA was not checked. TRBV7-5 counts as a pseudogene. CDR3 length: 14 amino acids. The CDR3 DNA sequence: TGTGCCAGACATCTACAGGGGGCGGCCTATGGCTACACCTTC. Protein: CARHLQGAAYGYTF.

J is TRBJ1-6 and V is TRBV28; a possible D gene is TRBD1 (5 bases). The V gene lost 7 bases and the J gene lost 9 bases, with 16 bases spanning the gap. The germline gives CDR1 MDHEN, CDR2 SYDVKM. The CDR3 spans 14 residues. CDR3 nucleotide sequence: TGTGCCAGCACCGGGGGATTTACGAGTTCACCCCTCCACTTT. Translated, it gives CASTGGFTSSPLHF.

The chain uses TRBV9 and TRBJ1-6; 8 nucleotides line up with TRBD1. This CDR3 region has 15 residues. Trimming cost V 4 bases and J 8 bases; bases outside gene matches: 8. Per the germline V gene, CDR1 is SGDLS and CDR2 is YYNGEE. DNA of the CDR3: TGTGCCAGCAGCCCCTGGACAGGGAAAGATTCACCCCTCCACTTT. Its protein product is CASSPWTGKDSPLHF. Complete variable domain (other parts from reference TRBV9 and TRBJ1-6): DSGVTQTPKHLITATGQRVTLRCSPRSGDLSVYWYQQSLDQGLQFLIQYYNGEERAKGNILERFSAQQFPDLHSELNLSSLELGDSALYFCASSPWTGKDSPLHFGNGTRLTVT.

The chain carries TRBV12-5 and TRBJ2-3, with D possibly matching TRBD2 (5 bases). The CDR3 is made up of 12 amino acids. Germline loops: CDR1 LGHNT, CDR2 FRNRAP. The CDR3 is CAARGSTDTQYF. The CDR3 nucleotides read TGTGCCGCCCGCGGGAGCACAGATACGCAGTATTTT.

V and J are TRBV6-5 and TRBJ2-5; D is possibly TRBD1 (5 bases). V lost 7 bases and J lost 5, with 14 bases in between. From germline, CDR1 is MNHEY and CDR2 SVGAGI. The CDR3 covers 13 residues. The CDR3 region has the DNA TGTGCCAGCATGGGGCGGCTGGGGGAGACCCAGTACTTC. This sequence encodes CASMGRLGETQYF.

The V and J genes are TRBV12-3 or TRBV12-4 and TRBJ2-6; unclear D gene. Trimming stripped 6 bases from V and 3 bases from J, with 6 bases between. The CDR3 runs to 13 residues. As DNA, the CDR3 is TGTGCCAGCAGCCCAGGTGGGGCCAACGTCCTGACTTTC. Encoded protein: CASSPGGANVLTF.

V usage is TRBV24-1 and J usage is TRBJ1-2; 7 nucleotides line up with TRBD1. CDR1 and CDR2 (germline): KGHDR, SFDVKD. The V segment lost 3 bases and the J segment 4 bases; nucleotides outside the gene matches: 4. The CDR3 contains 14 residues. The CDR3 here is CATSDTGDSYGYTF. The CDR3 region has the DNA TGTGCCACCAGTGATACCGGGGACAGCTATGGCTACACCTTC.

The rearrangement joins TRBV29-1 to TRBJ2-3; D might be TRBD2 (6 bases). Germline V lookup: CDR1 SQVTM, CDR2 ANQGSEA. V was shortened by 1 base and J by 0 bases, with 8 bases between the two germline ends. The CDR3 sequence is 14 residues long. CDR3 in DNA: TGCAGCGTTGAAGGGGCGGGAAGCACAGATACGCAGTATTTT. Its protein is CSVEGAGSTDTQYF.

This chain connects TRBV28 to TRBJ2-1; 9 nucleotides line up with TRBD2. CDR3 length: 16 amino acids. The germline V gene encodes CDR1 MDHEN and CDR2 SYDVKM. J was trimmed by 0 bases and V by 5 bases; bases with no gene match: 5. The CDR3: CASSGSSGGSYNEQFF. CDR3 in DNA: TGTGCCAGCAGTGGGAGTAGCGGGGGCTCCTACAATGAGCAGTTCTTC.

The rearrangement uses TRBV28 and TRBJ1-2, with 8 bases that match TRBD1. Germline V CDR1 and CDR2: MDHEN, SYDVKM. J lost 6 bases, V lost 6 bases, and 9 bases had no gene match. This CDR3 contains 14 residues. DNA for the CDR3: TGTGCCAGCAGAATCGACAGGGGCTGGCATGGCTACACCTTC. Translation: CASRIDRGWHGYTF.

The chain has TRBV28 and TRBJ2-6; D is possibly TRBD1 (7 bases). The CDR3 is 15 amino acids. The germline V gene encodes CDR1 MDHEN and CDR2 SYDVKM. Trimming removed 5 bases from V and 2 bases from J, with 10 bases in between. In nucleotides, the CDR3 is TGTGCCAGCAGTGGAGGGGGCGCTGGGGCCAACGTCCTGACTTTC. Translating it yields CASSGGGAGANVLTF.

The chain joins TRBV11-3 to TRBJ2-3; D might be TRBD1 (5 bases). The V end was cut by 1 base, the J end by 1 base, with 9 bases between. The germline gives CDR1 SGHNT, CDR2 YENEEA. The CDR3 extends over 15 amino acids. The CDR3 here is CASSLGGMGTDTQYF. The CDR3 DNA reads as TGTGCCAGCAGCTTAGGGGGCATGGGCACAGATACGCAGTATTTT. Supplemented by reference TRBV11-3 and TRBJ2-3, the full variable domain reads EAGVVQSPRYKIIEKKQPVAFWCNPISGHNTLYWYLQNLGQGPELLIRYENEEAVDDSQLPKDRFSAERLKGVDSTLKIQPAELGDSAVYLCASSLGGMGTDTQYFGPGTRLTVL.

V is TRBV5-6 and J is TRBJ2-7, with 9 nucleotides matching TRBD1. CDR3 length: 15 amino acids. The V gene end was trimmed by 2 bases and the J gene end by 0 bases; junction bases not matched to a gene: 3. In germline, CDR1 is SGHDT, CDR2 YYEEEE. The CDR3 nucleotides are TGTGCCAGCAGCTTTGGGACAGGGATCTCCTACGAGCAGTACTTC. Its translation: CASSFGTGISYEQYF. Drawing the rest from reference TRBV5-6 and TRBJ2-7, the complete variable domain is DAGVTQSPTHLIKTRGQQVTLRCSPKSGHDTVSWYQQALGQGPQFIFQYYEEEERQRGNFPDRFSGHQFPNYSSELNVNALLLGDSALYLCASSFGTGISYEQYFGPGTRLTVT.

CDR3 protein: CASSSGTSGISEQYF. The CDR3 DNA is TGTGCCAGCAGCTCCGGGACTAGCGGGATTAGCGAGCAGTACTTC. V gene TRBV5-4 combines with J gene TRBJ2-7, with TRBD2 matching over 13 bases. The V segment lost 3 bases and the J segment 6 bases; nucleotides outside the gene matches: 6. The CDR3 is 15 residues long. CDR1 and CDR2 (germline): SGHNT, YYREEE (reference sequence).

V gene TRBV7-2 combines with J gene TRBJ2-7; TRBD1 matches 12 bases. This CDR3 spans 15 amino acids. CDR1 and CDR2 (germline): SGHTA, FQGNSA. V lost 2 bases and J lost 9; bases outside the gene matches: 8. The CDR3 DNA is TGTGCCAGCAGCTTATTAGGGACAGGGGGCGGAGGGCAGTACTTC. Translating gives CASSLLGTGGGGQYF.

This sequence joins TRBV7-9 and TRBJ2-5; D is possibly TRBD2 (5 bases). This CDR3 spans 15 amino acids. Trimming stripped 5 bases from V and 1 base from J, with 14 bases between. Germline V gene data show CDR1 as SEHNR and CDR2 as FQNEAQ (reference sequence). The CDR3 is CASSIGPAGQETQYF. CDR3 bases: TGTGCCAGCAGCATTGGACCGGCGGGCCAAGAGACCCAGTACTTC.

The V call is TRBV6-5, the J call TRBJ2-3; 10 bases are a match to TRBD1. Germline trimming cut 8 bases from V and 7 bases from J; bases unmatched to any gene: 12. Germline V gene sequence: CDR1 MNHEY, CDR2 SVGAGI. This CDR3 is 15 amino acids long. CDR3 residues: CASRRGGTGDYTQYF. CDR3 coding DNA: TGTGCCAGCCGCCGGGGAGGGACAGGGGACTATACGCAGTATTTT.

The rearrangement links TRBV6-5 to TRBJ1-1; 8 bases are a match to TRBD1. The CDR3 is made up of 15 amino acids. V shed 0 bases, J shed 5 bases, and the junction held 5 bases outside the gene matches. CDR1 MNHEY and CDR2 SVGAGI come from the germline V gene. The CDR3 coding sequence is TGTGCCAGCAGTTACTCCGGACAGGGAGAGACTGAAGCTTTCTTT. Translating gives CASSYSGQGETEAFF.

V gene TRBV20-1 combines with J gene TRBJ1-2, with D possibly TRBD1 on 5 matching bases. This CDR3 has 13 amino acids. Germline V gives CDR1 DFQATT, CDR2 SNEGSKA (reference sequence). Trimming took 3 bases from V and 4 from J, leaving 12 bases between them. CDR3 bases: TGCAGTGCTAGTCGCAGGGCGCCCTATGGCTACACCTTC. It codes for CSASRRAPYGYTF.